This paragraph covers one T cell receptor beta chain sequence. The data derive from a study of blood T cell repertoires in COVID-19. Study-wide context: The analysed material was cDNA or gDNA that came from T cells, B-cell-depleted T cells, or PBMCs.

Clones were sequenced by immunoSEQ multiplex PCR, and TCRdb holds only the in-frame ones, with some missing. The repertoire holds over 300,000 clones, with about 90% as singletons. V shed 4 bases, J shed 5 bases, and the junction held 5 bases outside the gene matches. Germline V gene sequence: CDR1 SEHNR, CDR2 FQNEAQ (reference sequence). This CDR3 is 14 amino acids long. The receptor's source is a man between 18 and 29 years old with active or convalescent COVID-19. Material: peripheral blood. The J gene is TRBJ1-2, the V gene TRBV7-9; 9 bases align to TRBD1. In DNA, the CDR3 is TGTGCCAGCAGCTCCGGACAGGGGTTGTATGGCTACACCTTC. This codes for CASSSGQGLYGYTF. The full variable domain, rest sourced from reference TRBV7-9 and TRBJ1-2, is DTGVSQNPRHKITKRGQNVTFRCDPISEHNRLYWYRQTLGQGPEFLTYFQNEAQLEKSRLLSDRFSAERPKGSFSTLEIQRTEQGDSAMYLCASSSGQGLYGYTFGSGTRLTVV.